These T cell receptor beta chains were read from a single sample in a study of response to subunit inactivated influenza vaccine. MiXCR, applied by TCRdb to the RT-PCR reads, yields one record per CDR3 protein. The data hold 710,000 or so distinct CDR3 sequences, with 15% to 18% observed a single time. The source material was PBMCs from blood, sampled 12 days after vaccination. The receptors here all came from a man aged 50 to 60 who received an inactivated influenza vaccine. Both conserved end residues are part of each CDR3. A D gene is named only where the DNA matches it firmly. Clone size is given for some rows only: seen once, a few or many times, or a class if the clone is expanded.

clone_size	d_call	v_call	cdr3_length	j_call	cdr3_aa	cdr3_nt
few	-	TRBV10-3	12	TRBJ2-5	CAISESMATQYF	TGTGCCATCAGTGAGTCGATGGCGACCCAGTACTTC
few	-	TRBV5-5	14	TRBJ2-3	CASSDLKDADTQYF	TGTGCCAGCAGCGATCTCAAGGACGCGGATACGCAGTATTTT
few	-	TRBV5-1	16	TRBJ2-1	CASSLALSSSYNEQFF	TGCGCCAGCAGCTTGGCACTTTCGAGCTCCTACAATGAGCAGTTCTTC
few	-	TRBV21-1	18	TRBJ2-1	CASSVGQGSGSSYNEQFF	-
-	-	TRBV5-1	16	TRBJ1-1	CASSFGTLRMNTEAFF	TGCGCCAGCAGCTTCGGGACACTTAGGATGAACACTGAAGCTTTCTTT
-	-	TRBV29-1	13	TRBJ2-1	CSDLGSSYNEQFF	TGCAGCGATCTAGGTTCATCCTACAATGAGCAGTTCTTC
few	-	TRBV10-3	16	TRBJ2-2	CAISAKVGLNTGELFF	TGTGCCATCAGTGCCAAAGTGGGACTCAACACCGGGGAGCTGTTTTTT
many	TRBD1	TRBV5-1	14	TRBJ1-2	CASSLGTGEPGYTF	TGCGCCAGCAGCTTGGGGACAGGGGAGCCTGGCTACACCTTC
few	-	TRBV3-1	12	TRBJ1-1	CASSQGPGEAFF	TGTGCCAGCAGCCAAGGACCCGGGGAAGCTTTCTTT
few	TRBD2	TRBV29-1	17	TRBJ2-1	CSVEGTSGRKFVNEQFF	TGCAGCGTTGAGGGGACTAGCGGGAGAAAGTTTGTCAATGAGCAGTTCTTC
-	TRBD1	TRBV6-5	15	TRBJ2-3	CASSYEGQGTDTQYF	TGTGCCAGCAGTTACGAGGGACAGGGCACAGATACGCAGTATTTT
-	TRBD2	TRBV13	17	TRBJ2-3	CASSSNGREGLSDTQYF	TGTGCCAGCAGCTCCAACGGGCGGGAGGGCCTCTCAGATACGCAGTATTTT
few	-	TRBV5-1	17	TRBJ2-1	CASSLDEMGASRNEQFF	TGCGCCAGCAGCTTGGACGAAATGGGGGCTAGCAGAAATGAGCAGTTCTTC
few	-	TRBV10-3	13	TRBJ2-1	CAISLTRDNEQFF	TGTGCCATCAGCCTGACTAGGGACAATGAGCAGTTCTTC
-	-	TRBV2	14	TRBJ2-4	CASSETTDRNIQYF	TGTGCCAGCAGTGAGACCACGGACCGGAACATTCAGTACTTC
few	-	TRBV7-8	13	TRBJ2-7	CASSLGIAVEQYF	TGTGCCAGCAGCTTAGGTATAGCGGTCGAGCAGTACTTC
-	-	TRBV25-1	16	TRBJ1-1	CASSEYGVIAGTEAFF	TGTGCCAGCAGTGAATATGGGGTAATAGCGGGAACTGAAGCTTTCTTT
-	-	TRBV12-3/TRBV12-4	14	TRBJ1-1	CASSRFQGNTEAFF	TGTGCCAGCAGCCGTTTTCAGGGTAACACTGAAGCTTTCTTT
-	-	TRBV7-2	14	TRBJ2-7	CASSMSGWPYEQYF	TGTGCCAGCAGCATGAGCGGCTGGCCCTACGAGCAGTACTTC
-	-	TRBV7-9	15	TRBJ2-5	CASTRSEGLRETQYF	TGTGCCAGCACGAGGTCAGAAGGGTTGAGAGAGACCCAGTACTTC
few	TRBD1	TRBV29-1	13	TRBJ2-5	CSARTGTGETQYF	TGCAGCGCTAGGACAGGGACGGGGGAGACCCAGTACTTC
-	-	TRBV9	14	TRBJ2-5	CASSGKQGQETQYF	TGTGCCAGCAGCGGGAAACAGGGACAAGAGACCCAGTACTTC
-	-	TRBV15	18	TRBJ2-1	CATSRSRPGTRSYNEQFF	TGTGCCACCAGCAGATCCCGACCCGGGACACGTTCCTACAATGAGCAGTTCTTC
few	-	TRBV7-2	14	TRBJ2-2	CASSLVTGTPELFF	TGTGCCAGCAGCTTAGTTACCGGGACCCCTGAGCTGTTTTTT
few	-	TRBV24-1	15	TRBJ1-4	CATRGRAATNEKLFF	TGTGCCACCAGAGGCAGGGCTGCAACTAATGAAAAACTGTTTTTT